Presented here are 22 T cell receptor beta chains from one specimen sequenced in a study of T cells in narcolepsy. Method: immunoSEQ multiplex PCR; TCRdb's copy keeps in-frame clones and lacks some. The table includes 25,000 to 30,000 clones, approximately 80% detected once. The sample was CD45RA- memory CD4+ T cells from PBMCs. The receptors derive from a human donor with narcolepsy.

The chain uses TRBV30 and TRBJ1-1; no firm D call. V was pared by 2 bases and J by 2 bases, with 9 bases between. Germline values: CDR1 GTSNPN, CDR2 SVGIG (reference sequence). This CDR3 has 13 residues. CDR3 protein: CAWSFQINTEAFF. CDR3 DNA: TGTGCCTGGAGTTTTCAGATTAACACTGAAGCTTTCTTT.

This clone was picked up one time. This chain uses TRBV5-1 with TRBJ2-3; tentative D call: TRBD2 (6 bases). The V end lost 2 bases, the J end lost 1 base, and 14 bases lay between the germline ends. Germline V CDR1 and CDR2: SGHRS, YFSETQ. The CDR3 extends over 16 amino acids. The CDR3 DNA sequence: TGCGCCAGCAGCTTAATTCTCGGCGGGGGCACAGATACGCAGTATTTT. Protein product: CASSLILGGGTDTQYF.

The chain has TRBV2 and TRBJ1-6, with 9 bases matching TRBD1. Germline CDR1 and CDR2: SNHLY and FYNNEI. The V and J ends lost 6 bases and 7 bases, in that order; junction bases with no gene match: 13. This CDR3 has 17 residues. CDR3 nucleotide sequence: TGTGCCAGCAGCCAGAGTTGGGACAGGGTAAAGAATTCACCCCTCCACTTT. Amino acid sequence: CASSQSWDRVKNSPLHF. Together with reference TRBV2 and TRBJ1-6, the CDR3 gives the full variable domain: EPEVTQTPSHQVTQMGQEVILRCVPISNHLYFYWYRQILGQKVEFLVSFYNNEISEKSEIFDDQFSVERPDGSNFTLKIRSTKLEDSAMYFCASSQSWDRVKNSPLHFGNGTRLTVT.

The chain couples TRBV6-5 to TRBJ1-5; TRBD1 aligns across 8 bases. Trimming cost V 6 bases and J 2 bases; bases outside gene matches: 6. The CDR3 covers 15 residues. From germline, CDR1 is MNHEY and CDR2 SVGAGI. CDR3 coding DNA: TGTGCCAGCAGGGACAGGGAGGGCGGCAATCAGCCCCAGCATTTT. It specifies CASRDREGGNQPQHF.

J is TRBJ2-1 and V is TRBV7-9; 13 bases are a match to TRBD2. Losses at the gene ends were 5 bases for V and 4 bases for J; bases not matched to a gene: 8. Germline CDR1 is SEHNR and CDR2 is FQNEAQ (reference sequence). The CDR3 covers 17 residues. The CDR3 loop reads CASSPPGLAGTYNEQFF. Here the CDR3 DNA reads TGTGCCAGCAGCCCACCGGGACTAGCGGGGACTTACAATGAGCAGTTCTTC.

The count of this clone is one. The chain uses TRBV6-9 and TRBJ1-2, with 7 bases fitting TRBD1. J gave up 6 bases and V 5 bases, and 3 bases lay outside the gene matches. The CDR3 runs 12 residues. Germline CDR1 and CDR2: MNHGY and SVAAGI. CDR3 sequence: CASSADRDGYTF. Written as DNA, the CDR3 is TGTGCCAGCAGTGCAGACAGGGATGGCTACACCTTC.

The chain is built from TRBV6-1 and TRBJ1-5; 10 positions match TRBD1. CDR1 is MNHNS and CDR2 is SASEGT in the germline V gene. The CDR3 contains 15 residues. J was trimmed by 3 bases and V by 5 bases; bases with no gene match: 4. CDR3 sequence: CASSTGQGYNQPQHF. DNA for the CDR3: TGTGCCAGCAGTACGGGACAGGGGTACAATCAGCCCCAGCATTTT.

This rearrangement joins TRBV5-1 to TRBJ1-1; D gene ambiguous. This CDR3 spans 13 amino acids. Trimming cost V 5 bases and J 1 base, with 9 bases left between them. The germline V gene has CDR1 SGHRS and CDR2 YFSETQ. CDR3 coding DNA: TGCGCCAGCAGGTCTTCAGCGAACACTGAAGCTTTCTTT. It encodes CASRSSANTEAFF.

The chain uses TRBV5-4 and TRBJ1-2, with a possible D match to TRBD1 (6 bases). Trimming shortened V by 4 bases and J by 7 bases, and 14 bases separated the two germline ends. Looked up from germline, CDR1 is SGHNT and CDR2 is YYREEE (reference sequence). The CDR3 has 13 amino acids. CDR3 DNA: TGTGCCAGCAGCCCGGGGGGGGCGGGTGGCTACACCTTC. Amino acids: CASSPGGAGGYTF.

The chain couples TRBV2 to TRBJ1-2; D is unresolved. The ends were cut back, 3 bases at V and 0 bases at J, with 20 bases in the middle. Germline V gives CDR1 SNHLY, CDR2 FYNNEI. This CDR3 has 18 amino acids. This chain's CDR3 is CASSDWGINPIANYGYTF. CDR3 in DNA: TGTGCCAGCAGTGATTGGGGTATAAACCCTATTGCTAACTATGGCTACACCTTC. The variable domain in full, completed from reference TRBV2 and TRBJ1-2, reads EPEVTQTPSHQVTQMGQEVILRCVPISNHLYFYWYRQILGQKVEFLVSFYNNEISEKSEIFDDQFSVERPDGSNFTLKIRSTKLEDSAMYFCASSDWGINPIANYGYTFGSGTRLTVV.

The rearrangement joins TRBV19 to TRBJ1-1; no clear D gene. CDR1 is LNHDA, CDR2 SQIVND, per germline (reference sequence). Trimming left V 4 bases short and J 1 base short, with 10 bases between. The CDR3 length is 14 residues. The CDR3 nucleotides are TGTGCCAGTAGTACCACAGCCCAGAACACTGAAGCTTTCTTT. Translating gives CASSTTAQNTEAFF.

In regard to this clone: Given the absence of the conserved phenylalanine or tryptophan at the CDR3 end, a read error is likely. The DNA is omitted, as the CDR3 cannot be located on it reliably, and the CDR3 follows TCRdb's listing. The rearrangement uses TRBV21-1 and TRBJ2-3; the table's TRBD2 call for D was not verified on the DNA. TRBV21-1 counts as a pseudogene. The CDR3 is 10 amino acids long, termini counted. CDR3 amino acids: CASSKGVGSM.

The rearrangement joins TRBV7-5 to TRBJ1-5; the tabulated D call, TRBD1, remains unverified against the DNA. TRBV7-5 represents a pseudogene. This CDR3 spans 13 amino acids. The CDR3 protein is CVRSFTGDQPQHF. In DNA, the CDR3 is TGTGTCAGAAGCTTTACAGGGGATCAGCCCCAGCATTTT.

The V call is TRBV5-4, the J call TRBJ1-4; 11 bases agree with TRBD1. The CDR3 length is 16 residues. V gave up 1 base and J gave up 7 bases; unmatched junction bases: 6. Per the germline V gene, CDR1 is SGHNT and CDR2 is YYREEE (reference sequence). The CDR3 DNA reads as TGTGCCAGCAGCTTGAGGACAGGGGGCTCAGGTGAAAAACTGTTTTTT. Translated, it gives CASSLRTGGSGEKLFF.

The chain uses TRBV10-3 and TRBJ2-3; possibly TRBD1 or TRBD2 for D (5 bases each). Between the trimmed V and J ends, which lost 6 bases and 2 bases, there was a span of 12 bases. The CDR3 length is 14 residues. In germline, CDR1 is ENHRY, CDR2 SYGVKD. The DNA of the CDR3 is TGTGCCATCAGGACCGGGACGGACACAGATACGCAGTATTTT. Its translation is CAIRTGTDTDTQYF.

The chain has TRBV7-9 and TRBJ1-2; D gene ambiguous. Between the trimmed V and J ends, which lost 1 base and 1 base, there was a span of 10 bases. CDR1 and CDR2 from the germline V gene are SEHNR and FQNEAQ (reference sequence). This CDR3 region has 15 residues. CDR3 residues: CASSLDPRINYGYTF. The CDR3 DNA is TGTGCCAGCAGCTTAGACCCCAGGATTAACTATGGCTACACCTTC.

The chain joins TRBV20-1 to TRBJ1-1; D is unclear. This CDR3 has 11 amino acids. Germline CDR1 reads DFQATT; CDR2 reads SNEGSKA (reference sequence). Trimming pared 2 bases from V and 2 bases from J, leaving 3 bases between. CDR3 sequence: CSARPNTEAFF. As DNA, the CDR3 is TGCAGTGCTAGACCCAACACTGAAGCTTTCTTT.

The table lists this clone with a count of one. This sequence joins TRBV28 and TRBJ2-7; no clear D gene. Trimming pared 8 bases from V and 3 bases from J, leaving 8 bases between. Looked up from germline, CDR1 is MDHEN and CDR2 is SYDVKM. This CDR3 region has 11 residues. CDR3 sequence: CASEGNYEQYF. The CDR3, as DNA: TGTGCCAGCGAAGGGAACTACGAGCAGTACTTC.

The chain joins TRBV7-3 to TRBJ1-6; D gene ambiguous. Trimming took off 3 bases at V and 7 bases at J, with 10 bases between the two ends. Germline-derived CDR1 and CDR2 are SGHTA and FQGTGA. The CDR3 is 14 residues long. CDR3 sequence: CASSLVVGNSPLHF. CDR3 nucleotide sequence: TGTGCCAGCAGCTTGGTTGTAGGGAATTCACCCCTCCACTTT.

This clone has just one count. V and J are TRBV30 and TRBJ2-5; D unclear. The V and J ends lost 2 bases and 0 bases respectively, with 7 bases between them. CDR1 and CDR2 from the germline V gene are GTSNPN and SVGIG (reference sequence). The CDR3 covers 13 residues. The CDR3 sequence: CAWSLENQETQYF. The CDR3, as DNA: TGTGCCTGGAGTCTTGAAAACCAAGAGACCCAGTACTTC.

In its sample, this clone was seen a few times. V gene TRBV5-4 combines with J gene TRBJ1-1; a possible D gene is TRBD1 (5 bases). The CDR3 runs to 14 residues. The V end was cut by 0 bases, the J end by 1 base, with 7 bases between. Germline CDR1 SGHNT, CDR2 YYREEE (reference sequence). The CDR3 region is CASSLEGRNTEAFF. The CDR3 DNA reads as TGTGCCAGCAGCTTGGAGGGGCGGAACACTGAAGCTTTCTTT.

The rearrangement links TRBV7-2 to TRBJ2-5; D is possibly TRBD2 (7 bases). CDR3 length: 17 amino acids. Trimming stripped 5 bases from V and 5 bases from J, with 24 bases between. Germline CDR1 reads SGHTA; CDR2 reads FQGNSA. CDR3 sequence: CASSLRGGALLKETQYF. The DNA of the CDR3 is TGTGCCAGCAGCCTAAGGGGGGGGGCGCTTCTTAAGGAGACCCAGTACTTC.